One T cell receptor (beta chain) is described in this entry. The target antigen is unknown. Primers: 60 Vbeta forward and 13 Jbeta reverse. Original data processing: The authors later counted about 80 million unique TCR beta chains, roughly 10 million of them shared. The protocol was immunoSEQ multiplex PCR, while the TCRdb copy is restricted to in-frame clones and leaves out a portion. V and J calls and clone size are given by that table; D and trimming were obtained from the DNA. Of some 90,000 clones listed, just under 70% are singletons. The sample comes from a study of cytomegalovirus exposure and HLA in healthy donors. Study overall: Genotyping showed around 81% of fewer than 500 donors falling in the Caucasian-associated ancestry cluster. Regarding the study as a whole: Reports indicated that the classifier achieved high specificity and sensitivity in diagnosing cytomegalovirus status. One cluster of highly shared sequence variants probably arose as a sequencing artifact.

Losses at the gene ends were 4 bases for V and 4 bases for J; bases not matched to a gene: 7. The germline CDR1 and CDR2 sequences are LNHDA and SQIVND (reference sequence). The CDR3 contains 15 residues. The genes are TRBV19 and TRBJ1-1; TRBD1 aligns across 9 bases. The sequenced material came from PBMCs. The TCR sequence derives from a man aged 50 to 60 in good health and CMV-seronegative. CDR3 coding DNA: TGTGCCAGTAGTAGGGGACAGGGATACGGCACTGAAGCTTTCTTT. This translates into CASSRGQGYGTEAFF. The whole variable domain, remainder taken from reference TRBV19 and TRBJ1-1, is DGGITQSPKYLFRKEGQNVTLSCEQNLNHDAMYWYRQDPGQGLRLIYYSQIVNDFQKGDIAEGYSVSREKKESFPLTVTSAQKNPTAFYLCASSRGQGYGTEAFFGQGTRLTVV.